Given below is one T cell receptor (beta chain) in context. Its antigen remains unidentified. Here the gene names and germline are mouse. The sequence runs out 4 residues before the end of the CDR3; the remainder is reconstructed from the germline J gene. The CDR3 contains 14 residues. Germline values: CDR1 FNHDT, CDR2 SITEND (reference sequence). The data are from a study of CD8+ T cells in alopecia areata. At the level of the study: Female C3H/HeJ recipients aged about 7-11 weeks got skin from C3H/HeJ graft donors aged about 6-13 months that had spontaneous alopecia.

Sequencing relied on a cDNA template that was reverse transcribed from extracted RNA. The assay was immunoSEQ multiplex PCR, and TCRdb's table has in-frame clones only and misses some. Recorded here are around 290,000 clones, none singletons. Points from the study as a whole: Compared with mice, patients displayed less clear TCR sharing, possibly for HLA-related reasons. The study found higher clonality in lesional than normal scalp, especially in alopecia totalis/universalis. Sequencing of scalp tissue also captures the resident alphabeta T cells of normal skin.

Sorting of pooled cutaneous lymph node cells was based on CD4, CD8alpha, NKG2D, NKG2ACE and other markers. The chain links TRBV19 to TRBJ2-5, with a possible D match to TRBD1 (6 bases). The sequence was obtained from a C3H/HeJ mouse with alopecia areata. MHC haplotype: H2-k. The sample taken for sequencing was CD4+ T cells sorted from a lymph node. The DNA read from the CDR3 is TGTGCCAGCAGTATGTGGGGACAAGAAGAC. The encoded protein is CASSMWGQED. The entire CDR3 reads CASSMWGQEDTQYF.